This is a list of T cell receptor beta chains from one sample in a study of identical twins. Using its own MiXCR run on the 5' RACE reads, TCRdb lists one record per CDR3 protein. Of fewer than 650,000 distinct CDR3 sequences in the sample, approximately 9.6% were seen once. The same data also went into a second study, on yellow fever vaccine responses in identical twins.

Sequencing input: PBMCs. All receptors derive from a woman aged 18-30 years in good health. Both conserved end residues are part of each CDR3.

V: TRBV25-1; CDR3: CASSMGVDTQYF
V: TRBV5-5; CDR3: CASSSLAGPDTQYF
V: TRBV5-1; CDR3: CASSLEASGSNEQFF
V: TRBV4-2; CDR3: CASSQDEGTLAGPVGVTQYF
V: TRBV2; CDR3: CASSGTVYGYTF
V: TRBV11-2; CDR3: CASSFGPEKLFF
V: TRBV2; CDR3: CARAGTGLNEQYF
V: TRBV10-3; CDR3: CAISDKGTQETQYF
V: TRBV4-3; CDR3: CASSQLAAGGGETQYF
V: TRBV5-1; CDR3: CASSLGTNTEAFF
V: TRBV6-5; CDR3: CASSYARWGEQFF
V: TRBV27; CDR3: CASSLAGRADTQYF
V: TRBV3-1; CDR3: CASSQDLIKPQHF
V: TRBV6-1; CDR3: CASNRRGVEGQPQHF
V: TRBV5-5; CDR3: CASSTRTGGLQETQYF
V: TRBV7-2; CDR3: CASSLDRAPYNSPLHF
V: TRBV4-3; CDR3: CASSQESFAEQFF
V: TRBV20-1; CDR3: CSASFHRGPNEKLFF
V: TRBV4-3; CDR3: CASSQGEGSPLHF
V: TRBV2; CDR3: CASRTTGTDYDYEQYF
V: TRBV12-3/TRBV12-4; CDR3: CASSLARGMAEAFF
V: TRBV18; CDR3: CASSPPTGPLGPQHF
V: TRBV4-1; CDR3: CASVKLDTQYF
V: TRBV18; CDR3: CASSRAGTLNEQFF